These 23 T cell receptor beta chains were all obtained from the same sample, sequenced in a study of sequential checkpoint blockade in melanoma. The method was immunoSEQ multiplex PCR; TCRdb's version includes in-frame clones alone and lacks a portion of them. The profile shows some 10,000 clones, 20% to 30% of them singletons. Regarding treatment: randomized to nivolumab then ipilimumab (arm A) or the reverse (arm B). The sample here was tumor tissue (inferred from file names), taken from a patient given nivolumab and ipilimumab in sequence. The origin of the receptors is a human donor with melanoma.

The V call is TRBV5-1, the J call TRBJ2-5, with 8 bases fitting TRBD2. The CDR3 contains 16 residues. Germline trimming cut 0 bases from V and 1 base from J; bases unmatched to any gene: 5. CDR1 and CDR2 (germline): SGHRS, YFSETQ. CDR3 nucleotide sequence: TGCGCCAGCAGCTTGGCGGGTAGCGGGGCCCAAGAGACCCAGTACTTC. Translated: CASSLAGSGAQETQYF.

Concerning this clone itself: Germline is not matched at one junction end, which may reflect a read error. The V and J genes are TRBV7-6 and TRBJ2-3, with D maybe TRBD2 (5 bases). Germline CDR1 SGHVS, CDR2 FNYEAQ. The CDR3 length is 15 residues. The CDR3 sequence is CARSLVRDSTDTQYF. CDR3 coding DNA: TGTGCCAGAAGCTTGGTACGGGATAGCACAGATACGCAGTATTTT.

The chain is built from TRBV12-1 and TRBJ2-1; the tabulated D call, TRBD1, remains unverified against the DNA. TRBV12-1 is listed as a pseudogene. The CDR3 covers 21 residues. The DNA for the CDR3 is TGTGCCAGCAGCTTTGCAAAGGGACAGGGGCTAGCGGAAGAGACCTACAATGAGCAGTTCTTC. Amino acid sequence: CASSFAKGQGLAEETYNEQFF.

This clone turned up a few times. The rearrangement uses TRBV6-8 and TRBJ1-1; no clear D gene. CDR1 is MNHGY, CDR2 SAAAGT, per germline. V lost 7 bases, J lost 1 base, and 7 bases lay in between. This CDR3 is 12 amino acids long. The CDR3 reads CASKLANTEAFF. DNA for the CDR3: TGTGCCAGCAAGTTAGCGAACACTGAAGCTTTCTTT.

This clone was seen many times. This chain uses TRBV9 with TRBJ1-3, with D maybe TRBD1 (5 bases). The CDR3 covers 15 residues. Trimming pared 4 bases from V and 9 bases from J, leaving 20 bases between. The germline V gene has CDR1 SGDLS and CDR2 YYNGEE. CDR3 in amino acids: CASSLPGDRVGTIYF. As DNA, the CDR3 is TGTGCCAGCAGCCTCCCGGGGGATCGAGTTGGCACCATATATTTT.

This clone is large (0.1 to 1%) in the sample. V usage is TRBV5-1 and J usage is TRBJ2-7; D is uncertain. The CDR3 runs to 17 residues. Trimming removed 0 bases at V and 3 bases at J, with 19 bases between. Germline CDR1 is SGHRS and CDR2 is YFSETQ. DNA for the CDR3: TGCGCCAGCAGCTTGGCAACAGCTCCCCCTATTAACTACGAGCAGTACTTC. This encodes CASSLATAPPINYEQYF.

This clone has only a few counts. The chain employs TRBV30 and TRBJ2-2, with TRBD2 as a possible D gene (6 bases). Germline lookup yields CDR1 GTSNPN and CDR2 SVGIG (reference sequence). This CDR3 has 14 residues. Between the trimmed V and J ends, which lost 5 bases and 4 bases, there was a span of 14 bases. In nucleotides, the CDR3 is TGTGCCTGGGGACGGAGGGGAGTCACCGGGGAGCTGTTTTTT. Amino acid sequence: CAWGRRGVTGELFF.

A few counts support this clone. This rearrangement joins TRBV2 to TRBJ1-2; TRBD1 might be the D (6 bases). Trimming cost V 4 bases and J 4 bases, with 16 bases left between them. The germline CDR1 and CDR2 sequences are SNHLY and FYNNEI. The CDR3 sequence is 15 residues long. DNA for the CDR3: TGTGCCAGCAGTGCTTACAGGGATACCTCCTATGGCTACACCTTC. Its translation is CASSAYRDTSYGYTF.

This clone counts as medium-sized. The chain carries TRBV18 and TRBJ2-7; the D gene is possibly TRBD2 (7 bases). Trimming took off 9 bases at V and 5 bases at J, with 32 bases between the two ends. Germline V lookup: CDR1 KGHSH, CDR2 LQKENI. The CDR3 is made up of 18 amino acids. The CDR3 region has the DNA TGTGCCAGTTCCCCACTAGCGAGTGATATAGGGGGTAAGAACGAGCAGTACTTC. Translated, it gives CASSPLASDIGGKNEQYF.

This clone was seen a few times. The chain recombines TRBV2 with TRBJ1-5; D may be TRBD1 (5 bases). V lost 3 bases to trimming and J lost 0 bases, with 12 bases between them. The CDR3 totals 16 residues. Germline V gene data show CDR1 as SNHLY and CDR2 as FYNNEI. CDR3 DNA: TGTGCCAGCAGTGACGACAGATACTATAGCAATCAGCCCCAGCATTTT. Protein sequence: CASSDDRYYSNQPQHF.

The DNA of the CDR3 is TGCGCCAGCATGCGGGGGGGCAGCACAGATACGCAGTATTTT. Protein product: CASMRGGSTDTQYF. The chain recombines TRBV5-1 with TRBJ2-3, with 9 nucleotides matching TRBD2. V gave up 6 bases and J gave up 0 bases; unmatched junction bases: 2. CDR3 size: 14 residues. Germline assignment: CDR1 SGHRS and CDR2 YFSETQ.

This clone was counted only a few times. This rearrangement joins TRBV11-3 to TRBJ2-3; D is tentatively TRBD1 or TRBD2 (5 bases each). The V gene's germline CDR1 is SGHNT and CDR2 YENEEA. V was trimmed by 1 base and J by 0 bases, leaving 8 bases between them. This CDR3 has 15 residues. CDR3 bases: TGTGCCAGCAGCTTAGGGGGGTATAGCACAGATACGCAGTATTTT. It encodes CASSLGGYSTDTQYF.

This clone has ten or more counts. The chain has TRBV11-3 and TRBJ2-1, with no clear D. The CDR3 length is 14 residues. Per the germline V gene, CDR1 is SGHNT and CDR2 is YENEEA. Trimming stripped 5 bases from V and 10 bases from J, with 18 bases between. The CDR3, as DNA: TGTGCCAGCAGCGCCCACGGGCCCCCTGGGGAGCAGTTCTTC. This translates into CASSAHGPPGEQFF.

This clone was seen a handful of times. V is TRBV5-1 and J is TRBJ1-1, with TRBD1 identical over 7 bases. The CDR3 consists of 15 residues. The germline V gene encodes CDR1 SGHRS and CDR2 YFSETQ. With V trimmed by 0 bases and J by 6 bases, 8 bases remained unmatched. CDR3 residues: CASSLEPRGGSEAFF. CDR3 nucleotide sequence: TGCGCCAGCAGCTTGGAACCCAGGGGGGGATCTGAAGCTTTCTTT.

This clone has at least ten counts. The chain couples TRBV11-3 to TRBJ2-7; weak D call: TRBD1 (5 bases). Deletions cut 5 bases from V and 0 bases from J, with 11 bases between. Per germline, CDR1 SGHNT and CDR2 YENEEA. The CDR3 sequence is 14 residues long. In DNA form, the CDR3 reads TGTGCCAGCAGCCAGGGCGGCATCTCCTACGAGCAGTACTTC. Residues: CASSQGGISYEQYF.

This clone rates as medium-sized. This chain links TRBV12-5 with TRBJ2-7; 9 bases align to TRBD2. The germline V gene encodes CDR1 LGHNT and CDR2 FRNRAP. This CDR3 has 17 residues. With V trimmed by 6 bases and J by 4 bases, 16 bases remained unmatched. In DNA form, the CDR3 reads TGTGCTAGTGGAGAGGGGGCTAGCGGGACCACTGTATACGAGCAGTACTTC. Translation gives CASGEGASGTTVYEQYF.

The V gene is TRBV19, the J gene TRBJ1-2, with D perhaps TRBD1 (6 bases). Germline V gene data show CDR1 as LNHDA and CDR2 as SQIVND (reference sequence). Trimming cost V 6 bases and J 4 bases, with 15 bases left between them. CDR3 length: 14 amino acids. Here the CDR3 DNA reads TGTGCCAGTAGCAGGGGAGTCAGGGGCTATGGCTACACCTTC. Amino acid sequence: CASSRGVRGYGYTF.

The J gene is TRBJ2-1, the V gene TRBV15; 13 positions match TRBD2. The CDR3 extends over 16 amino acids. The trim removed 5 bases at V and 2 bases at J, leaving 3 bases unmatched. Germline CDR1 reads LNHNV; CDR2 reads YYDKDF (reference sequence). CDR3 region: CATSRGLAGAYNEQFF. In DNA form, the CDR3 reads TGTGCCACCAGCCGTGGACTAGCGGGAGCCTACAATGAGCAGTTCTTC.

The chain joins TRBV19 to TRBJ2-7, with 13 bases identical to TRBD2. Unmatched junction bases numbered 2, after V lost 5 bases and J lost 4 bases. CDR3 length equals 14 residues. Per the germline V gene, CDR1 is LNHDA and CDR2 is SQIVND (reference sequence). In nucleotides, the CDR3 is TGTGCCAGTAGTTTACTAGCGGGAGGGTACGAGCAGTACTTC. Translated: CASSLLAGGYEQYF.

V is TRBV5-1 and J is TRBJ2-1; 11 positions match TRBD2. Trimming removed 0 bases from V and 15 bases from J; junction bases left unmatched: 14. The CDR3 sequence is 16 residues long. Germline assignment: CDR1 SGHRS and CDR2 YFSETQ. The CDR3 loop reads CASSLVTSGAPEVWFF. CDR3 nucleotide sequence: TGCGCCAGCAGCTTGGTGACTAGCGGGGCCCCCGAGGTGTGGTTCTTC.

The J gene is TRBJ2-7, the V gene TRBV28; TRBD1 matches 8 bases. Trimming removed 6 bases from V and 6 bases from J; junction bases left unmatched: 10. This CDR3 is 14 amino acids long. CDR1 is MDHEN, CDR2 SYDVKM, per germline. The CDR3 loop is CASSTYTTGVEQYF. The CDR3 DNA reads as TGTGCCAGCAGCACCTACACGACAGGGGTCGAGCAGTACTTC. Complete variable domain (other parts from reference TRBV28 and TRBJ2-7): DVKVTQSSRYLVKRTGEKVFLECVQDMDHENMFWYRQDPGLGLRLIYFSYDVKMKEKGDIPEGYSVSREKKERFSLILESASTNQTSMYLCASSTYTTGVEQYFGPGTRLTVT.

The chain has TRBV28 and TRBJ1-5; tentative D call: TRBD1 (6 bases). The V gene lost 2 bases and the J gene lost 5 bases, with 16 bases spanning the gap. The CDR3 has 16 amino acids. The germline gives CDR1 MDHEN, CDR2 SYDVKM. Here the CDR3 reads CASSLPGQLYHQPQHF. CDR3 sequence (DNA): TGTGCCAGCAGTTTACCGGGACAACTATACCATCAGCCCCAGCATTTT.

This chain joins TRBV1 and TRBJ2-7; the table calls TRBD1, which could not be checked here. TRBV1 represents a pseudogene. This CDR3 has 17 residues. The CDR3 here is CASSQDPGTGSSYEQYF. The CDR3 bases are TGCGCCAGCAGCCAAGATCCAGGGACAGGTTCCTCCTACGAGCAGTACTTC.